One and the same sample provided the 9 T cell receptor beta chains below, sequenced in a study of blood T cell repertoires in COVID-19. Produced via immunoSEQ multiplex PCR; TCRdb's table is partial and in-frame only. The sample includes about 62,000 clones, roughly 88% of them seen just once. Sequencing was done on a sample of peripheral blood. The origin of the receptors is an elderly woman with acute or convalescent COVID-19.

CDR3 sequence (DNA): TGTGCCTGGAGTGTACTCGGACAGGGACAAATCTATGGCTACACCTTC. As protein: CAWSVLGQGQIYGYTF. V gene TRBV30 combines with J gene TRBJ1-2; 8 bases fit TRBD1. The CDR3 is made up of 16 amino acids. The germline V gene encodes CDR1 GTSNPN and CDR2 SVGIG (reference sequence). The V and J ends lost 0 bases and 4 bases, in that order; junction bases with no gene match: 10.

The J gene is TRBJ2-5, the V gene TRBV11-2, with 7 bases identical to TRBD2. This CDR3 has 17 amino acids. V trimming: 1 base; J trimming: 1 base; junction bases outside the gene matches: 9. Germline CDR1 is SGHAT and CDR2 is FQNNGV. This CDR3 reads CASSLGIRRGSQETQYF. In nucleotides, the CDR3 is TGTGCCAGCAGCTTAGGAATTCGGCGGGGGAGCCAAGAGACCCAGTACTTC.

The chain has TRBV19 and TRBJ1-2, with 10 bases aligning to TRBD1. The V segment lost 2 bases and the J segment 7 bases; nucleotides outside the gene matches: 4. CDR1 LNHDA and CDR2 SQIVND come from the germline V gene (reference sequence). The CDR3 is 14 amino acids. In DNA, the CDR3 is TGTGCCAGTAGTATAACGGGACAGGGGACTGGCTACACCTTC. This translates into CASSITGQGTGYTF.

The chain recombines TRBV12-5 with TRBJ1-2; 10 nucleotides match TRBD1. The V gene end was trimmed by 3 bases and the J gene end by 4 bases; junction bases not matched to a gene: 11. CDR1 is LGHNT, CDR2 FRNRAP, per germline. CDR3 size: 17 residues. CDR3 coding DNA: TGTGCTAGTGGTTTCTCTGCGACAGGGGGCGCCGGCTATGGCTACACCTTC. Protein product: CASGFSATGGAGYGYTF.

The rearrangement uses TRBV13 and TRBJ1-1, with 7 bases that match TRBD1. Germline V lookup: CDR1 PRHDT, CDR2 FYEKMQ (reference sequence). The CDR3 is 15 amino acids. J gave up 2 bases and V 1 base, and 4 bases lay outside the gene matches. The chain's CDR3 is CASSLVGTANTEAFF. For the CDR3, the DNA is TGTGCCAGCAGCTTAGTCGGGACAGCTAACACTGAAGCTTTCTTT.

This chain connects TRBV20-1 to TRBJ1-2; tentative D call: TRBD1 (6 bases). The CDR3 contains 14 residues. V was clipped by 3 bases and J by 8 bases, with 19 bases between them. CDR1 is DFQATT and CDR2 is SNEGSKA in the germline V gene (reference sequence). CDR3 nucleotides: TGCAGTGCTAGTCTTCCAGGGGACTATAGGGGCTACACCTTC. This sequence encodes CSASLPGDYRGYTF.

The chain is built from TRBV23-1 and TRBJ2-5; no definite D call. TRBV23-1 is placed among ORFs of uncertain function. The CDR3 contains 16 residues. V lost 7 bases and J lost 0, with 18 bases in between. CDR3 sequence (DNA): TGCGCCAGCAAGATACTACACGTTCATTACCAAGAGACCCAGTACTTC. It encodes CASKILHVHYQETQYF.

The chain recombines TRBV15 with TRBJ1-2, with D perhaps matching TRBD1 (6 bases). This CDR3 comprises 14 residues. V was trimmed by 1 base and J by 4 bases, leaving 10 bases between them. Germline lookup yields CDR1 LNHNV and CDR2 YYDKDF (reference sequence). CDR3 in DNA: TGTGCCACCAGCAGAGGCGTAGGGGGCTATGGCTACACCTTC. Translating it yields CATSRGVGGYGYTF.

The rearrangement links TRBV18 to TRBJ2-1, with D possibly being TRBD1 (5 bases). Trimming removed 3 bases from V and 10 bases from J, with 22 bases in between. Germline CDR1 KGHSH, CDR2 LQKENI. This CDR3 is built from 16 residues. CDR3 sequence: CASSPLGWMGREEQFF. In DNA, the CDR3 is TGTGCCAGCTCACCCCTTGGGTGGATGGGGCGAGAAGAGCAGTTCTTC.